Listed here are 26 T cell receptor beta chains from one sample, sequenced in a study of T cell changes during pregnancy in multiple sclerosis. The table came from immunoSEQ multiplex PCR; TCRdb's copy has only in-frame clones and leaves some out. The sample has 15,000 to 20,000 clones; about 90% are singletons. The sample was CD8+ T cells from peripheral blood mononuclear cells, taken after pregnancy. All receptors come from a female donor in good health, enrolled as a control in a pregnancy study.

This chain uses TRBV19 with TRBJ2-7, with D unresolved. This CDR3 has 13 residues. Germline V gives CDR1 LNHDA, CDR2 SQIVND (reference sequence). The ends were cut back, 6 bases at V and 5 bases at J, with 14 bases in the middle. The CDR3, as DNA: TGTGCCAGTAGCCCCGGTGTGAGGAACGAGCAGTACTTC. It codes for CASSPGVRNEQYF. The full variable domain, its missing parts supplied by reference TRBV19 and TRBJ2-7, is DGGITQSPKYLFRKEGQNVTLSCEQNLNHDAMYWYRQDPGQGLRLIYYSQIVNDFQKGDIAEGYSVSREKKESFPLTVTSAQKNPTAFYLCASSPGVRNEQYFGPGTRLTVT.

The CDR3 is CSVEETLAGGRGANVLTF. The CDR3 DNA reads as TGCAGCGTTGAAGAAACCCTAGCGGGGGGGCGTGGGGCCAACGTCCTGACTTTC. This chain connects TRBV29-1 to TRBJ2-6, with 12 bases fitting TRBD2. The CDR3 runs to 18 residues. Looked up from germline, CDR1 is SQVTM and CDR2 is ANQGSEA. Trimming took 0 bases from V and 3 from J; bases not matched to a gene: 6.

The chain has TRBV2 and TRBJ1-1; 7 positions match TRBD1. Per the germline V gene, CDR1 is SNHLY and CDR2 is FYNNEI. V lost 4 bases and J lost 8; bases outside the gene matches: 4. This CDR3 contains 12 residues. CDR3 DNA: TGTGCCAGCAGTGGTTTGGACAGGGAAGCTTTCTTT. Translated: CASSGLDREAFF.

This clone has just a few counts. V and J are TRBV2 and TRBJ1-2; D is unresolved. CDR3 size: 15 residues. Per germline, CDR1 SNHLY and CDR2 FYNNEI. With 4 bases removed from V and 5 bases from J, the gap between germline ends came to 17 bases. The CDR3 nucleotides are TGTGCCAGCAGTGTCGACGGGATTGCGTTTTATGGCTACACCTTC. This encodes CASSVDGIAFYGYTF. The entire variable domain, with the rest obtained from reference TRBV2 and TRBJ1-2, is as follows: EPEVTQTPSHQVTQMGQEVILRCVPISNHLYFYWYRQILGQKVEFLVSFYNNEISEKSEIFDDQFSVERPDGSNFTLKIRSTKLEDSAMYFCASSVDGIAFYGYTFGSGTRLTVV.

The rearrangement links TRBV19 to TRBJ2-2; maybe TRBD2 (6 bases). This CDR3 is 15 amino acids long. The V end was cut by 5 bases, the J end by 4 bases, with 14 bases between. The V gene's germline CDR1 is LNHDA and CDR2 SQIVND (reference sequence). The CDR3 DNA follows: TGTGCCAGTAGTGCCGCGGGGCTAAGCACCGGGGAGCTGTTTTTT. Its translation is CASSAAGLSTGELFF. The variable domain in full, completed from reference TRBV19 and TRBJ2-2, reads DGGITQSPKYLFRKEGQNVTLSCEQNLNHDAMYWYRQDPGQGLRLIYYSQIVNDFQKGDIAEGYSVSREKKESFPLTVTSAQKNPTAFYLCASSAAGLSTGELFFGEGSRLTVL.

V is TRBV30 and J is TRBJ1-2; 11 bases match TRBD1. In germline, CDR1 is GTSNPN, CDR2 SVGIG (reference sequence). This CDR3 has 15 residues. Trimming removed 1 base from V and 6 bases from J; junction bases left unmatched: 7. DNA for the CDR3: TGTGCCTGGAGTGAGAGGGGGGACAGGGGGAATGGCTACACCTTC. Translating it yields CAWSERGDRGNGYTF. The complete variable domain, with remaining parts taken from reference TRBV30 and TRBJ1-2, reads SQTIHQWPATLVQPVGSPLSLECTVEGTSNPNLYWYRQAAGRGLQLLFYSVGIGQISSEVPQNLSASRPQDRQFILSSKKLLLSDSGFYLCAWSERGDRGNGYTFGSGTRLTVV.

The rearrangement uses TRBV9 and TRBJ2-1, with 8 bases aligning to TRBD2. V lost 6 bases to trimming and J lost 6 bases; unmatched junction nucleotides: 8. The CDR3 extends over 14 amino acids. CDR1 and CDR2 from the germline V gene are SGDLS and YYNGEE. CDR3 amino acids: CASTRDRGGNEQFF. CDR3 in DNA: TGTGCCAGCACCCGGGATCGGGGGGGCAATGAGCAGTTCTTC.

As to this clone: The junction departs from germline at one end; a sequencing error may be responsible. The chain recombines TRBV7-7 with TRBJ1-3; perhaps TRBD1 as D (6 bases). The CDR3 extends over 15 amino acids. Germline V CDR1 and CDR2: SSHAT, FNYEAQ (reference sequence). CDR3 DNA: TGTGCTAGCAGCTTGGACAGTTCGGCTGGAAACACCATATATTTT. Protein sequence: CASSLDSSAGNTIYF.

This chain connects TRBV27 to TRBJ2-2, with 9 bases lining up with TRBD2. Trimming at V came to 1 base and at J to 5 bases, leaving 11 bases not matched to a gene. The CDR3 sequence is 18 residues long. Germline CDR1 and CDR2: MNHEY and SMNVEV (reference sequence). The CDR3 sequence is CASSLWATSGGGTGELFF. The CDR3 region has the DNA TGTGCCAGCAGTTTATGGGCGACTAGCGGCGGGGGAACCGGGGAGCTGTTTTTT.

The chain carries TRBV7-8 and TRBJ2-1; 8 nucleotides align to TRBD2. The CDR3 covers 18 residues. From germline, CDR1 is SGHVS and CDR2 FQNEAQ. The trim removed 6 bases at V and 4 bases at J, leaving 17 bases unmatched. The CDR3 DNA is TGTGCCAGCAGTCCCGGGACTAGTGTAGAACAAAGTTACAATGAGCAGTTCTTC. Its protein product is CASSPGTSVEQSYNEQFF.

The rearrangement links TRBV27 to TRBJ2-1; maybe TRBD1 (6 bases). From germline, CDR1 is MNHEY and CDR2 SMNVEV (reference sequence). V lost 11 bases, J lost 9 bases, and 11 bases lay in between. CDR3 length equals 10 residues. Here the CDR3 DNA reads TGTGCCGCAGGGGTGGGTGAGCAGTTCTTC. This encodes CAAGVGEQFF.

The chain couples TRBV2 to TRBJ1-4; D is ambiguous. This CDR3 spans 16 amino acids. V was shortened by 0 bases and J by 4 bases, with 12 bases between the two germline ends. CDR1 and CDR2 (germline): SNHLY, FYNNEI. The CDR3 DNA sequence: TGTGCCAGCAGTGAAGCGTCGACGAGGATTAATGAAAAACTGTTTTTT. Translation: CASSEASTRINEKLFF.

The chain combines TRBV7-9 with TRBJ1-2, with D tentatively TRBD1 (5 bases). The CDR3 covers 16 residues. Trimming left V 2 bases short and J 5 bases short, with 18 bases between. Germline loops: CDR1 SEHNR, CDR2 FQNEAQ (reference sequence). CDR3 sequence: CASSLMSSEGRYGYTF. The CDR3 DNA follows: TGTGCCAGCAGCTTAATGTCGTCGGAGGGGAGATATGGCTACACCTTC. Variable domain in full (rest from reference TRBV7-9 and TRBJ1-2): DTGVSQNPRHKITKRGQNVTFRCDPISEHNRLYWYRQTLGQGPEFLTYFQNEAQLEKSRLLSDRFSAERPKGSFSTLEIQRTEQGDSAMYLCASSLMSSEGRYGYTFGSGTRLTVV.

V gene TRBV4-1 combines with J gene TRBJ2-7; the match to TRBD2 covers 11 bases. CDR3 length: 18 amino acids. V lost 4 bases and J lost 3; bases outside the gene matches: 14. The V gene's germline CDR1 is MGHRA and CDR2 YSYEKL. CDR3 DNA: TGCGCCAGCAGCCTTCAGGGAGGACTAGCGGGTGACAACTACGAGCAGTACTTC. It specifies CASSLQGGLAGDNYEQYF.

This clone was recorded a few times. The CDR3 spells CASSLVQGVYNSPLHF. As DNA, the CDR3 is TGTGCCAGCAGCTTAGTACAGGGGGTCTATAATTCACCCCTCCACTTT. This chain links TRBV13 with TRBJ1-6, with 8 nucleotides matching TRBD1. CDR3 length equals 16 residues. Germline assignment: CDR1 PRHDT and CDR2 FYEKMQ (reference sequence). V lost 1 base, J lost 3 bases, and 2 bases stayed unmatched.

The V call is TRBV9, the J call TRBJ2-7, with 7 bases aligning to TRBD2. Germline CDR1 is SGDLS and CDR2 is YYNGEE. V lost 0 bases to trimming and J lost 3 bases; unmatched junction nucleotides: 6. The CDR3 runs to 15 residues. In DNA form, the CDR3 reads TGTGCCAGCAGCGTAGGCAGCGGGGCCCTCTACGAGCAGTACTTC. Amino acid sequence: CASSVGSGALYEQYF.

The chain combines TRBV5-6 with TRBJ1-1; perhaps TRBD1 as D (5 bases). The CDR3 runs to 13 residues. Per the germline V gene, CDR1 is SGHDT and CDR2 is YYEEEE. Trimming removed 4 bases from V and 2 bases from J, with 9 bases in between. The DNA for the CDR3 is TGTGCCAGCAGCGTTGACAGTAACACTGAAGCTTTCTTT. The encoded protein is CASSVDSNTEAFF. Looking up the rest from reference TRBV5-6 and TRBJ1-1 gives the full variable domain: DAGVTQSPTHLIKTRGQQVTLRCSPKSGHDTVSWYQQALGQGPQFIFQYYEEEERQRGNFPDRFSGHQFPNYSSELNVNALLLGDSALYLCASSVDSNTEAFFGQGTRLTVV.

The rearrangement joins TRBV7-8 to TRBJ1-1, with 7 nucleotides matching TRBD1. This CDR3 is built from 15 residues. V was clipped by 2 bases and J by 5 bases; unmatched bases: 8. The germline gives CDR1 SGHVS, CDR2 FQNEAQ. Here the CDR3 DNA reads TGTGCCAGCAGCTTAAGGGGGGACAGTAGGACTGAAGCTTTCTTT. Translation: CASSLRGDSRTEAFF.

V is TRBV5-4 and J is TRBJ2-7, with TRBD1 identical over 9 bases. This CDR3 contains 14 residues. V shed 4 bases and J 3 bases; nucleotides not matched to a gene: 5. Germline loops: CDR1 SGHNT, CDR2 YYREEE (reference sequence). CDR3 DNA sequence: TGTGCCAGCAGCCGAGGGACAGGGCTCTACGAGCAGTACTTC. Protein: CASSRGTGLYEQYF. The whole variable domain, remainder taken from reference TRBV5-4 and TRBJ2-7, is ETGVTQSPTHLIKTRGQQVTLRCSSQSGHNTVSWYQQALGQGPQFIFQYYREEENGRGNFPPRFSGLQFPNYSSELNVNALELDDSALYLCASSRGTGLYEQYFGPGTRLTVT.

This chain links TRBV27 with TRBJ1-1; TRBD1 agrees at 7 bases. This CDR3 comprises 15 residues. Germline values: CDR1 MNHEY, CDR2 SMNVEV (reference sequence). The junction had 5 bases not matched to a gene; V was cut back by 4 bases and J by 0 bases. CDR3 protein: CASSYRGGMNTEAFF. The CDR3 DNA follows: TGTGCCAGCAGTTATCGAGGGGGCATGAACACTGAAGCTTTCTTT.

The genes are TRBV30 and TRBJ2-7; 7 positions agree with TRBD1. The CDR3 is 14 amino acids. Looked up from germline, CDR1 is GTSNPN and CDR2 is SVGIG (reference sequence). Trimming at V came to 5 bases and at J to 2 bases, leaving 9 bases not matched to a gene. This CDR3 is CAWVNRQGTYEQYF. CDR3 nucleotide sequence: TGTGCCTGGGTGAATAGACAGGGAACCTACGAGCAGTACTTC.

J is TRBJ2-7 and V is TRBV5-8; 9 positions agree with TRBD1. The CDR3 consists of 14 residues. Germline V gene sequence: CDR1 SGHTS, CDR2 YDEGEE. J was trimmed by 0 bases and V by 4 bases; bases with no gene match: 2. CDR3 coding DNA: TGTGCCAGCAGCGTGGGACAGGGCTCCTACGAGCAGTACTTC. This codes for CASSVGQGSYEQYF.

CDR3 in amino acids: CASSYRGHQPQHF. The DNA for the CDR3 is TGTGCCAGCAGTTACAGGGGGCATCAGCCCCAGCATTTT. The chain employs TRBV6-8 and TRBJ1-5; 7 bases align to TRBD1. Germline CDR1 reads MNHGY; CDR2 reads SAAAGT. This CDR3 region has 13 residues. V trimming: 2 bases; J trimming: 5 bases; junction bases outside the gene matches: 0.

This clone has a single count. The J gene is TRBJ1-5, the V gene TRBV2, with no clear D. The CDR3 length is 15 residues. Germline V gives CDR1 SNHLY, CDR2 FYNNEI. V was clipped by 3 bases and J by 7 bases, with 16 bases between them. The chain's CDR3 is CASSDLQIPSQPQHF. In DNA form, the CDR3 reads TGTGCCAGCAGTGATTTACAGATCCCAAGCCAGCCCCAGCATTTT.

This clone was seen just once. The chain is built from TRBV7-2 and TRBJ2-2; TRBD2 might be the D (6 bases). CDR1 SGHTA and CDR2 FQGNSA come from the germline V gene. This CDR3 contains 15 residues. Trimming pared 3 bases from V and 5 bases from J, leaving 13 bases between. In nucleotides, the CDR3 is TGTGCCAGCAGCTTCGCCGGGGCGGGGACCGGGGAGCTGTTTTTT. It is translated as CASSFAGAGTGELFF.

The CDR3 DNA sequence: TGTGCCAGCAGTTCCGGGAATTTCAATCAGCCCCAGCATTTT. Translation: CASSSGNFNQPQHF. V gene TRBV27 combines with J gene TRBJ1-5; D gene uncertain. V shed 4 bases and J shed 3 bases, with 10 bases lying between them. Looked up from germline, CDR1 is MNHEY and CDR2 is SMNVEV (reference sequence). CDR3 length: 14 amino acids.